Listed below are T cell receptor beta chains from one sample, sequenced in a study of blood T cell repertoires in COVID-19. Repertoires were generated with immunoSEQ multiplex PCR, while TCRdb's copy carries only in-frame clones and drops some. The repertoire holds fewer than 350,000 clones, with around 90% as singletons. Material for sequencing was PBMCs or T cells enriched from blood (not recorded which). The receptors here all came from a woman younger than 30 with acute COVID-19. CDR3s include the opening cysteine and the closing phenylalanine or tryptophan. A D gene is named only where the DNA matches it firmly. Clone size is shown for a subset of rows, as once, few, many or a class of expanded clone.

V gene	D gene	CDR3 length	clone size	J gene	CDR3 protein	CDR3 DNA
TRBV30	TRBD2	17	.	TRBJ2-1	CAWTPQLPGLAGNEQFF	TGTGCCTGGACCCCCCAATTGCCCGGACTAGCGGGAAATGAGCAGTTCTTC
TRBV5-1	TRBD1	16	.	TRBJ1-2	CASSPGTGGLAYGYTF	TGCGCCAGCAGCCCTGGGACAGGGGGCTTGGCCTATGGCTACACCTTC
TRBV5-6	TRBD1	15	once	TRBJ2-5	CASSWDRGLKETQYF	TGTGCCAGCAGCTGGGACAGGGGGTTGAAAGAGACCCAGTACTTC
TRBV11-2	.	16	.	TRBJ2-5	CASSLDYGSRVETQYF	TGTGCCAGCAGCTTAGATTACGGGTCGCGCGTGGAGACCCAGTACTTC
TRBV19	.	14	.	TRBJ1-1	CASSTTTVNTEAFF	TGTGCCAGTAGTACCACGACAGTGAACACTGAAGCTTTCTTT
TRBV6-5	.	15	.	TRBJ2-1	CASRTGTLSYNEQFF	TGTGCCAGCAGGACCGGGACACTCTCCTACAATGAGCAGTTCTTC
TRBV5-1	.	14	.	TRBJ2-7	CASSSGAGSYEQYF	TGCGCCAGCAGCTCGGGAGCGGGCTCCTACGAGCAGTACTTC
TRBV7-2	.	13	.	TRBJ1-2	CASSRGRDYGYTF	TGTGCCAGCAGCCGGGGAAGAGACTATGGCTACACCTTC
TRBV5-1	.	15	.	TRBJ2-1	CASQAGGGIYNEQFF	TGCGCCAGCCAAGCGGGTGGCGGAATCTACAATGAGCAGTTCTTC
TRBV14	.	14	once	TRBJ2-1	CASSQRSWFGEQFF	TGTGCCAGCAGCCAGAGGTCTTGGTTCGGGGAGCAGTTCTTC
TRBV6-5	TRBD2	12	.	TRBJ2-1	CASSQRGGEQFF	TGTGCCAGCAGTCAGCGGGGGGGTGAGCAGTTCTTC
TRBV7-2	TRBD2	20	.	TRBJ2-4	CASSLAVLPGLARGKNIQYF	TGTGCCAGCAGCTTAGCGGTTCTCCCGGGACTAGCCAGAGGCAAAAACATTCAGTACTTC
TRBV4-1	.	16	.	TRBJ1-4	CASSQWLEQLNEKLFF	TGCGCCAGCAGCCAATGGTTGGAACAGCTTAATGAAAAACTGTTTTTT
TRBV5-4	TRBD2	15	.	TRBJ2-1	CASSLRLAAYNEQFF	TGTGCCAGCAGCTTAAGACTAGCGGCCTACAATGAGCAGTTCTTC
TRBV19	.	15	.	TRBJ1-6	CASSIRGIHNSPLHF	TGTGCCAGTAGTATACGGGGGATCCATAATTCACCCCTCCACTTT
TRBV19	TRBD2	15	.	TRBJ2-5	CASSHQGLAAETQYF	TGTGCCAGTAGTCATCAGGGACTAGCGGCAGAGACCCAGTACTTC
TRBV12-3/TRBV12-4	.	13	.	TRBJ1-2	CASSPSTVYGYTF	TGTGCCAGCAGCCCATCCACGGTCTATGGCTACACCTTC
TRBV5-1	.	14	.	TRBJ2-7	CASSSVGGGYEQYF	TGCGCCAGCAGCTCAGTGGGCGGAGGCTACGAGCAGTACTTC
TRBV3-1/TRBV3-2	TRBD2	14	.	TRBJ2-1	CASSHPNSRDYSIF	TGTGCCAGCAGCCATCCAAATTCCCGGGACTATTCGATCTTC
TRBV4-1	TRBD1	17	.	TRBJ1-2	CASSQEDRGLSPYGYTF	TGCGCCAGCAGCCAAGAAGACAGGGGCCTCTCTCCCTATGGCTACACCTTC
TRBV2	TRBD1	13	.	TRBJ1-2	CASRGGEGYGYTF	TGTGCCAGCAGAGGGGGCGAGGGCTATGGCTACACCTTC
TRBV28	TRBD1	15	.	TRBJ1-4	CASSPAGGGNEKLFF	TGTGCCAGCAGTCCCGCAGGGGGCGGGAATGAAAAACTGTTTTTT
TRBV11-2	TRBD1	14	.	TRBJ1-2	CASSRTGGGYGYTF	TGTGCCAGCAGCCGGACAGGGGGCGGCTATGGCTACACCTTC
TRBV7-2	TRBD2	18	.	TRBJ2-1	CASSLGGTSGSLYNEQFF	TGTGCCAGCAGCTTAGGTGGGACTAGCGGGAGTCTTTACAATGAGCAGTTCTTC
TRBV19	TRBD1	17	.	TRBJ2-3	CASSTTSGTGSTDTQYF	TGTGCCAGTAGTACCACAAGCGGGACAGGGAGCACAGATACGCAGTATTTT
TRBV2	TRBD2	16	.	TRBJ2-5	CASRGTSGSFAETQYF	TGTGCCAGCAGAGGGACTAGCGGGAGCTTTGCGGAGACCCAGTACTTC
TRBV5-8	TRBD2	11	.	TRBJ2-3	CATTRVSGRDF	TGTGCCACCACGAGGGTGTCAGGGAGGGATTTT
TRBV6-6	TRBD1	16	.	TRBJ1-2	CASSLDRGSSSYGYTF	TGTGCCAGCAGCCTGGACAGGGGTTCATCCTCCTATGGCTACACCTTC
TRBV11-2	TRBD1	14	.	TRBJ2-7	CASSTGTGKYEQYF	TGTGCCAGCAGCACCGGGACAGGGAAGTACGAGCAGTACTTC
TRBV15	.	15	few	TRBJ2-1	CATALGGLSHNEQFF	TGTGCCACGGCCCTTGGGGGACTGTCCCACAATGAGCAGTTCTTC
TRBV30	TRBD1	15	.	TRBJ1-6	CAWSAVTGGYSPLHF	TGTGCCTGGAGTGCAGTGACAGGGGGCTATTCACCCCTCCACTTT
TRBV5-1	TRBD1	15	.	TRBJ1-1	CASSLVQGRNTEAFF	TGCGCCAGCAGCCTCGTACAGGGGAGGAATACTGAAGCTTTCTTT
TRBV11-2	TRBD1	15	.	TRBJ2-1	CASSLGTGPHNEQFF	TGTGCCAGCAGCTTAGGGACAGGGCCCCACAATGAGCAGTTCTTC
TRBV11-2	TRBD2	18	.	TRBJ2-2	CASSFPTGGAANTGELFF	TGTGCCAGCAGCTTCCCCACGGGGGGGGCCGCGAACACCGGGGAGCTGTTTTTT
TRBV29-1	TRBD2	13	.	TRBJ2-1	CSVTSGNGVEQFF	TGCAGCGTTACCAGCGGGAATGGGGTTGAGCAGTTCTTC
TRBV20-1	TRBD2	14	.	TRBJ2-1	CSASSSGNYNEQFF	TGCAGTGCTAGTTCTAGCGGGAACTACAATGAGCAGTTCTTC
TRBV2	.	13	.	TRBJ1-2	CASKMDSFYGYTF	TGTGCCAGCAAAATGGACAGCTTCTATGGCTACACCTTC
TRBV5-6	.	13	.	TRBJ1-5	CASSLNRDQPQHF	TGTGCCAGCAGCTTGAACCGGGATCAGCCCCAGCATTTT
TRBV19	.	12	.	TRBJ2-7	CAPTPMVYEQYF	TGTGCCCCCACCCCTATGGTCTACGAGCAGTACTTC
TRBV5-5	.	14	once	TRBJ2-1	CASSLSGSYNEQFF	TGTGCCAGCAGCTTGTCAGGCTCCTACAATGAGCAGTTCTTC
TRBV2	TRBD1	14	.	TRBJ1-2	CASSAPGGGYGYTF	TGTGCCAGCAGTGCGCCAGGGGGCGGCTATGGCTACACCTTC
TRBV7-3	TRBD2	15	.	TRBJ2-7	CASSPGTSGAHEQYF	TGTGCCAGCAGCCCAGGGACTAGCGGAGCTCACGAGCAGTACTTC
TRBV27	TRBD2	16	.	TRBJ2-3	CASSKSGLGYLDTQYF	TGTGCCAGCAGTAAGTCGGGACTAGGGTACCTGGATACGCAGTATTTT
TRBV19	.	16	once	TRBJ1-4	CASSWAAGVTNEKLFF	TGTGCCAGTAGTTGGGCCGCAGGGGTCACTAATGAAAAACTGTTTTTT
TRBV2	TRBD2	17	.	TRBJ2-5	CASNQGLTSGRGGTQYF	TGTGCCAGCAACCAAGGATTAACTAGCGGGAGGGGGGGGACCCAGTACTTC
TRBV5-1	.	15	once	TRBJ2-1	CASSGSFGSYNEQFF	TGCGCCAGCAGCGGTAGCTTTGGCTCCTACAATGAGCAGTTCTTC
TRBV9	.	13	.	TRBJ2-2	CASSVVYTGELFF	TGTGCCAGCAGCGTAGTTTATACCGGGGAGCTGTTTTTT